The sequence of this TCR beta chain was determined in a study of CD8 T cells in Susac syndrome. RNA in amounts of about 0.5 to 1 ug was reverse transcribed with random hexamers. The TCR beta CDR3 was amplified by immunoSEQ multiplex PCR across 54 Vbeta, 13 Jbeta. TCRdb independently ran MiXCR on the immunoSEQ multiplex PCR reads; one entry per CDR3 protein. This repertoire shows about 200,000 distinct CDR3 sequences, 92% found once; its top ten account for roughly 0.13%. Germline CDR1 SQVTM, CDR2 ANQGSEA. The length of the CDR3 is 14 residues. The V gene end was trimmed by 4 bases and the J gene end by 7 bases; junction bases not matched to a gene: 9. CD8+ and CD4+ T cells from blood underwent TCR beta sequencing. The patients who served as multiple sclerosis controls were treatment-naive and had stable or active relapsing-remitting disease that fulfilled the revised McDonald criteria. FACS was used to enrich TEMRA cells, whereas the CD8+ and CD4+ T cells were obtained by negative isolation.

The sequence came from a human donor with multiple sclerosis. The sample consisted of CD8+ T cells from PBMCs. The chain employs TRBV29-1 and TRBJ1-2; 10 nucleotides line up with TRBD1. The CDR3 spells CSVVGTGDNAGYTF. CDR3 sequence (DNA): TGCAGCGTTGTGGGGACAGGGGACAACGCTGGCTACACCTTC.